This T cell receptor beta chain was found in a study of blood T cells in healthy people across ages. Whole-study findings and limits: The donors' CMV status was not determined, possibly confounding changes in expanded clonotypes. In long-lived donors, naive CD4+ cell counts and diversity exceeded those of aged donors.

Using a J-beta primer mix together with a sample-barcoded 5' primer, a second PCR was run for roughly 6 to 11 cycles. TCRdb re-analysed the 5' RACE reads in MiXCR, keeping a single row per CDR3 protein. The sample shows some 750,000 distinct CDR3 sequences, roughly 20% of them seen only once. In each sample, at least 7 million PBMCs were isolated. Germline values: CDR1 SGHNT, CDR2 YYREEE (reference sequence). V was cut by 4 bases and J by 6 bases, with 19 bases left in between. This CDR3 is built from 15 residues. The table lists this clonotype with a count of one. What it recognizes is unknown. This sequence was found in a man aged 65 to 85 in good health. The V gene is TRBV5-4, the J gene TRBJ1-2, with a weak D call TRBD1 (6 bases). Source material: blood. Here the CDR3 DNA reads TGTGCCAGCAGCCCCCCGGCGGGGGCGAGTGATGGCTACACCTTC. Amino acid sequence: CASSPPAGASDGYTF.